The following is a TCR beta chain sequence with its context. This sample stems from a study of blood T cell repertoires in COVID-19. Study as a whole: COVID-19 samples collected from the United States, Italy and Spain covered acute and convalescent phases. The cDNA or gDNA used as material had been derived from T cells, B-cell-depleted T cells, or PBMCs.

Original processing notes: Counts of nucleated cells, estimated from reference gene primer amplification, were obtained. The assay was immunoSEQ multiplex PCR, and TCRdb's table has in-frame clones only and misses some. V and J calls plus clone size are reproduced from that table; the DNA served to infer D and trimming. This table holds some 100,000 clones, about 91% found once. Sequencing input: peripheral blood. The receptor's source is a woman aged 70-85 years with acute or convalescent COVID-19.

The DNA of the CDR3 is TGCGCCAGCAGCGTTTCACTAGCATACTACAATGAGCAGTTCTTC. Translation: CASSVSLAYYNEQFF. The chain employs TRBV10-2 and TRBJ2-1, with D perhaps matching TRBD2 (6 bases). The germline V and J ends were trimmed by 6 bases and 3 bases, with 15 bases remaining between them. Germline lookup yields CDR1 WSHSY and CDR2 SAAADI. The CDR3 consists of 15 residues.